The 16 T cell receptor beta chains listed next were all sequenced from one sample in a study of cytomegalovirus exposure and HLA in healthy donors. It was with 60 Vbeta and 13 Jbeta primers that the PCR ran. TCRdb's table, derived via immunoSEQ multiplex PCR, lists solely in-frame clones and lacks some. The data show about 98,000 clones, with approximately 64% seen just once and around 5% held by the top ten. The sequencing sample was made of PBMCs. The source of these receptors is a human donor in good health.

As for this clone: The junction shows a germline mismatch at one end, possibly a read error. This CDR3 is also generated by other DNA sequences in the sample. This chain joins TRBV4-2 and TRBJ1-5; TRBD1 matches 10 bases. The CDR3 consists of 17 residues. CDR1 is LGHNA and CDR2 is YNFKEQ in the germline V gene. CDR3 sequence: CASSQDRGQGFNQPQHF. Written as DNA, the CDR3 is TGTGCCAGCAGCCAAGATAGGGGACAGGGGTTCAATCAGCCCCAGCACTTT.

V and J are TRBV6-5 and TRBJ2-1, with 11 bases identical to TRBD1. V lost 6 bases, J lost 12 bases, and 7 bases stayed unmatched. Germline values: CDR1 MNHEY, CDR2 SVGAGI. CDR3 length: 13 amino acids. The CDR3 coding sequence is TGTGCCAGCAGACGACCGGGGACAGGGGGGCAGTTCTTC. The encoded protein is CASRRPGTGGQFF.

The genes are TRBV27 and TRBJ1-5; 8 positions agree with TRBD1. V was pared by 5 bases and J by 9 bases, with 9 bases of the junction left unmatched. The CDR3 totals 14 residues. Per germline, CDR1 MNHEY and CDR2 SMNVEV (reference sequence). CDR3 coding DNA: TGTGCCAGCAGTCCGCAGGGGGCTCAAGTGCCCCAGCATTTT. Translated: CASSPQGAQVPQHF.

This rearrangement joins TRBV27 to TRBJ1-2; D gene ambiguous. CDR3 length equals 14 residues. Trimming shortened V by 2 bases and J by 5 bases, and 12 bases separated the two germline ends. CDR1 and CDR2 from the germline V gene are MNHEY and SMNVEV (reference sequence). This CDR3 is CASSLHGPGYGYTF. CDR3 DNA sequence: TGTGCCAGCAGTTTACACGGCCCCGGGTATGGCTACACCTTC.

The genes are TRBV9 and TRBJ2-3, with TRBD1 as a possible D gene (6 bases). Trimming removed 3 bases at V and 1 base at J, with 12 bases between. CDR1 and CDR2 (germline): SGDLS, YYNGEE. The CDR3 has 15 amino acids. CDR3 bases: TGTGCCAGCAGCGGGCGAGGGGGACGCACAGATACGCAGTATTTT. This codes for CASSGRGGRTDTQYF.

V is TRBV5-4 and J is TRBJ2-3; 11 positions match TRBD2. Germline lookup yields CDR1 SGHNT and CDR2 YYREEE (reference sequence). This CDR3 has 15 residues. The trim removed 3 bases at V and 2 bases at J, leaving 2 bases unmatched. The CDR3 nucleotides are TGTGCCAGCAGCTCACTAGCGGGGGACACAGATACGCAGTATTTT. This codes for CASSSLAGDTDTQYF.

A word on this clone: At one end the junction does not follow the germline gene, possibly because of a read error. The sample carries other DNA sequences with the same CDR3. The chain combines TRBV30 with TRBJ2-3; 8 bases are a match to TRBD2. The CDR3 runs 13 residues. Germline V CDR1 and CDR2: GTSNPN, SVGIG (reference sequence). The chain's CDR3 is CAWSSTGGDTQYF. The DNA of the CDR3 is TGTGCCTGGAGTTCAACGGGGGGGGATACGCAGTACTTT.

The gene calls are TRBV10-2 and TRBJ2-7, with 7 nucleotides matching TRBD2. J gave up 3 bases and V 4 bases, and 9 bases lay outside the gene matches. The CDR3 has 15 amino acids. Germline CDR1 and CDR2: WSHSY and SAAADI. CDR3 sequence: CASSGGWGGSYEQYF. CDR3 coding DNA: TGCGCCAGCAGTGGGGGTTGGGGCGGGAGCTACGAGCAGTACTTC.

This clone was seen a handful of times. The chain joins TRBV28 to TRBJ2-1, with 13 bases that match TRBD2. Germline CDR1 and CDR2: MDHEN and SYDVKM. J gave up 8 bases and V 5 bases, and 12 bases lay outside the gene matches. The CDR3 is made up of 17 amino acids. The CDR3: CASSLYGGTSGIDEQFF. The CDR3 bases are TGTGCCAGCAGTCTTTACGGGGGGACTAGCGGGATCGATGAGCAGTTCTTC.

This clone was seen a handful of times. The CDR3 here is CASSPRGQGANTEAFF. Written as DNA, the CDR3 is TGCGCCAGCAGCCCGCGGGGGCAGGGGGCTAACACTGAAGCTTTCTTT. The V call is TRBV4-1, the J call TRBJ1-1, with 8 bases fitting TRBD1. Trimming took 4 bases from V and 2 from J; bases not matched to a gene: 9. The CDR3 contains 16 residues. CDR1 is MGHRA and CDR2 is YSYEKL in the germline V gene.

The chain combines TRBV5-1 with TRBJ2-1, with 7 bases lining up with TRBD2. In germline, CDR1 is SGHRS, CDR2 YFSETQ. The CDR3 length is 16 residues. J gave up 7 bases and V 4 bases, and 14 bases lay outside the gene matches. The CDR3 nucleotides are TGCGCCAGCAGCCTTTACCTAGCGGCGCGAACAAATGAGCAGTTCTTC. Its protein is CASSLYLAARTNEQFF.

The chain carries TRBV11-1 and TRBJ2-2, with D possibly TRBD2 on 7 matching bases. V lost 5 bases and J lost 2, with 15 bases in between. The CDR3 totals 16 residues. Germline V lookup: CDR1 SGHAT, CDR2 FQDESV (reference sequence). This chain's CDR3 is CASSVRRGGNTGELFF. The CDR3 region has the DNA TGTGCCAGCAGCGTACGAAGGGGGGGAAACACCGGGGAGCTGTTTTTT. The full variable domain, rest sourced from reference TRBV11-1 and TRBJ2-2, is EAEVAQSPRYKITEKSQAVAFWCDPISGHATLYWYRQILGQGPELLVQFQDESVVDDSQLPKDRFSAERLKGVDSTLKIQPAELGDSAMYLCASSVRRGGNTGELFFGEGSRLTVL.

This CDR3 is CASSFYSGSSYEQYF. The DNA of the CDR3 is TGTGCCAGCAGCTTTTATAGCGGGAGCTCCTACGAGCAGTACTTC. The rearrangement joins TRBV5-4 to TRBJ2-7; TRBD2 matches 9 bases. Germline V gives CDR1 SGHNT, CDR2 YYREEE (reference sequence). The trim removed 2 bases at V and 0 bases at J, leaving 3 bases unmatched. CDR3 length equals 15 residues.

The chain has TRBV4-2 and TRBJ2-1, with 9 nucleotides matching TRBD2. The length of the CDR3 is 16 residues. After removal of 0 bases from V and 4 bases from J, the junction contained 4 bases not matched to a gene. Germline V lookup: CDR1 LGHNA, CDR2 YNFKEQ. The CDR3 is CASSQEPSGDYNEQFF. CDR3 nucleotides: TGTGCCAGCAGCCAAGAACCTAGCGGGGATTACAATGAGCAGTTCTTC.

The genes are TRBV5-1 and TRBJ2-1; TRBD1 agrees at 7 bases. V lost 1 base and J lost 2; bases outside the gene matches: 0. Germline V gene data show CDR1 as SGHRS and CDR2 as YFSETQ. The CDR3 sequence is 14 residues long. CDR3 region: CASSLQGAYNEQFF. The CDR3 nucleotides are TGCGCCAGCAGCTTGCAGGGGGCCTACAATGAGCAGTTCTTC.

The rearrangement uses TRBV5-1 and TRBJ1-1; the D is unclear. Per the germline V gene, CDR1 is SGHRS and CDR2 is YFSETQ. V was trimmed by 4 bases and J by 4 bases, leaving 11 bases between them. CDR3 length: 13 amino acids. The CDR3 here is CASSPLGSTEAFF. The DNA for the CDR3 is TGCGCCAGCAGCCCTCTTGGGAGCACTGAAGCTTTCTTT.